This T cell receptor (beta chain) came from a study of T cell changes during pregnancy in multiple sclerosis. Sequencing was performed with immunoSEQ multiplex PCR; in TCRdb, only in-frame clones are kept and a portion is missing. The top ten clones hold around 2.5% of a sample with more than 75,000 clones, about 95% of them seen once. This clone has just one count. Germline CDR1 reads MNHNY; CDR2 reads SVGAGI (reference sequence). V dropped 7 bases and J dropped 3 bases, with 16 bases sitting between them. This CDR3 spans 15 amino acids. This chain connects TRBV6-6 to TRBJ1-5; a weak D match, TRBD1 (6 bases). This specimen consisted of peripheral blood, obtained in the third trimester of pregnancy. This clonotype was sampled from a female donor with multiple sclerosis, enrolled in a pregnancy study. The CDR3 is CASTGQTKINQPQHF. CDR3 sequence (DNA): TGTGCCAGCACAGGACAGACGAAGATCAATCAGCCCCAGCATTTT.